This TCR beta chain was found in a study of T cell repertoires and HLA-DP antigens. Study-level information: Transduced HeLa cells presented HLA-DP to CD4+ T cells. Whole-study results and caveats: Clones undetected before culture averaged 36.3% against one allele and about 50% against the other. Sorted CD137+ cells had clonality roughly 0.4 against both alloantigens, versus around 0.04 pre-culture.

Purity of the untouched CD4+ T cells was around 98%. This clone has just one count. Its antigen is as yet unknown. Measured with immunoSEQ multiplex PCR; TCRdb has only the in-frame clones, and not every one. The sample carries around 90,000 clones, roughly nine tenths recorded once. The CDR3 sequence is 15 residues long. V dropped 3 bases and J dropped 3; count of bases not matched to a gene: 3. Germline CDR1 SGHTS, CDR2 YDEGEE. This TCR derives from a man aged 50-59 years in good health and CMV-seronegative. The sequenced material came from CD4+ T cells from PBMCs. The chain has TRBV5-8 and TRBJ2-7; 13 bases fit TRBD2. DNA of the CDR3: TGTGCCAGCAGCTGGGGGACTAGCGGGGTCTACGAGCAGTACTTC. Translated, it gives CASSWGTSGVYEQYF.